By its share, the clone carrying this T cell receptor (beta chain) is medium-sized. The antigen remains undetermined. The length of the CDR3 is 14 residues. Looked up from germline, CDR1 is MNHEY and CDR2 is SVGEGT. Germline trimming cut 8 bases from V and 5 bases from J; bases unmatched to any gene: 2. Per the study methods: CDR3 was compared across clinicopathological groups, and the resulting differences were used to build a distant-metastasis classifier for papillary thyroid cancer. Via MiXCR, TCRdb re-called the PCR reads. The authors' filters were not applied to this entry. Found here are roughly 15,000 clones, about 12% of them singletons; the top ten hold approximately 15%. Thyroid surgery took place with no prior treatment in any patient. The data were obtained in a study of metastatic and nonmetastatic thyroid tumors. Overall study: Malignant and benign thyroid patients had repertoires compared in peripheral blood and tumor or nodule tissue.

Findings of the study overall: Malignant tumors reportedly showed significantly higher TCR beta diversity than benign nodules in both blood and tumor.

The chain couples TRBV6-2 or TRBV6-3 to TRBJ2-3; 15 bases are a match to TRBD2. Sequencing was done on a sample of blood. This sequence was found in a female donor with papillary thyroid cancer or a benign thyroid nodule (not recorded which). Some clones in this sample may be carry-over from other donors' samples. CDR3 sequence reads: CASGLAGGVDTQYF. The CDR3 nucleotides are TGTGCCAGCGGACTAGCGGGAGGGGTAGATACGCAGTATTTT.